This T cell receptor beta chain was profiled in a study of CDR3 diversity in severe acne. This CDR3 has 17 amino acids. Germline CDR1 LGHDT, CDR2 YNNKEL (reference sequence). This clonotype was recorded many times. Being one base from a much bigger clone, this may be a read error. MiXCR, applied by TCRdb to the PCR reads, yields one record per CDR3 protein. The sample shows approximately 84,000 distinct CDR3 sequences, 45% to 55% of them seen only once. The chain couples TRBV3-1 to TRBJ2-5; D perhaps matches TRBD1 (6 bases). This clonotype was obtained from a male donor in good health, without acne. Sequencing was carried out using blood. CDR3 residues: CACSQGGDTSLRETQYF. CDR3 DNA sequence: TGTGCCTGCAGCCAAGGTGGGGACACTTCCCTGAGGGAGACCCAGTACTTC.